A selection of T cell receptor beta chains follows, all from one sample in a study of blood T cells in healthy people across ages. TCRdb reanalysed the 5' RACE reads using MiXCR and keeps one entry per CDR3 protein. The sample has hundreds of thousands of distinct CDR3 sequences, roughly 43% seen once. Material for sequencing was blood. Every receptor here comes from a man older than 75 in good health. Each CDR3 is given with its conserved first and last residue. Size is stated for part of the rows, as once, few or many counts, or as a class when the clone is expanded.

j_call	cdr3_length	clone_size	v_call	cdr3_aa
TRBJ1-3	16	NA	TRBV7-2	CASSLARTGSGNTIYF
TRBJ2-6	15	NA	TRBV5-1	CASSLGGVGANVLTF
TRBJ1-2	13	NA	TRBV20-1	CSARLDRDYGYTF
TRBJ2-7	15	NA	TRBV7-6	CASSFRGQGSNEQYF
TRBJ2-7	14	NA	TRBV11-1	CASSPTGRTYEQYF
TRBJ1-5	15	NA	TRBV4-2	CASSQDRQINQPQHF
NA	16	NA	TRBV19	CASSGGTGTGSYEQYF
TRBJ2-7	13	NA	TRBV18	CASSEQGTYEQYF
TRBJ2-3	15	NA	TRBV28	CASSFKLGFTDTQYF
TRBJ1-3	15	NA	TRBV3-1	CASSQEGGPGNTIYF
TRBJ2-7	17	NA	TRBV4-2	CASSQGIGTLTAYEQYF
NA	18	NA	TRBV5-6	CASSLARGSGISYNEQYF
TRBJ1-1	15	NA	TRBV15	CATSRGQGGNTEAFF
TRBJ2-1	16	NA	TRBV7-8	CASSRLASGIYNEQFF
TRBJ1-3	14	NA	TRBV5-4	CASSPTLRGNTIYF
TRBJ1-1	17	NA	TRBV11-2	CASSIRGTGAGGTEAFF
TRBJ2-3	15	NA	TRBV28	CATENGGQGGDTQYF
TRBJ1-2	14	few	TRBV20-1	CSARGTGIDYGYTF
TRBJ2-3	15	few	TRBV5-6	CASSFGQGLPDTQYF
TRBJ1-1	15	few	TRBV7-2	CASSFGGTGRNEAFF
TRBJ2-3	16	NA	TRBV6-5	CASSRSSGGLADTQYF
TRBJ1-2	15	NA	TRBV7-2	CASSLDSNIYYGYTF
TRBJ1-2	15	NA	TRBV6-2/TRBV6-3	CASSYGGRRDYGYTF
TRBJ2-5	13	NA	TRBV20-1	CSAGKLRGETQYF
TRBJ2-5	15	NA	TRBV27	CASSKTSGRGETQYF
TRBJ2-7	13	NA	TRBV10-3	CAISGTSSYEQYF
TRBJ2-2	17	NA	TRBV7-8	CASSPIVASGSTGELFF
TRBJ2-5	18	NA	TRBV2	CASSGNLGQGMGRETQYF
TRBJ2-1	17	NA	TRBV7-9	CASGHGRAGDLQYEQFF
TRBJ2-6	17	few	TRBV27	CASSLSVGPSGANVLTF
TRBJ1-2	17	NA	TRBV9	CASSARDPRQGPYGYTF
TRBJ2-1	15	NA	TRBV5-1	CASSLLGLAGEEQFF
TRBJ2-4	14	few	TRBV20-1	CSGLGGGPAQEQYF
TRBJ2-2	15	NA	TRBV2	CASRANGPNTGELFF
TRBJ2-5	12	few	TRBV29-1	CSVGSRAETQYF
TRBJ2-1	16	many	TRBV7-7	CASSHTQESSYNEQFF
TRBJ2-4	14	NA	TRBV4-1	CASSQGHAENIQYF
TRBJ2-5	11	NA	TRBV7-9	CASAGQETQYF
TRBJ1-2	17	NA	TRBV6-2/TRBV6-3	CASSYRSGQVLHYGYTF
TRBJ2-1	17	NA	TRBV20-1	CSAASTGAGGAYNEQFF
TRBJ2-6	17	NA	TRBV28	CASREPGTGSGANVLTF
TRBJ2-1	16	many	TRBV7-2	CASSMGLVSSYNEQFF
TRBJ2-7	14	few	TRBV27	CASSWGVSTYEQYF
TRBJ2-1	16	few	TRBV4-3	CASRDLAGGAYNEQFF
TRBJ2-2	15	NA	TRBV7-2	CASSPQGPGTGELFF
TRBJ2-6	14	few	TRBV5-1	CASSLEGGANVLTF
TRBJ2-7	14	many	TRBV29-1	CSVMSYRGAYEQYF
TRBJ2-2	14	few	TRBV2	CASSDYRDVGELFF
TRBJ2-6	15	many	TRBV7-3	CASSFASSGANVLTF